The next 2 T cell receptor beta chains were all read from a single sample in a study of blood T cell repertoires in COVID-19. TCRdb keeps only in-frame clones here, not all; method: immunoSEQ multiplex PCR. The sample has a few hundred thousand clones, 85% to 90% seen once. Sequences were obtained from PBMCs or T cells enriched from blood (not recorded which). These receptors originate from a woman under 30 in a cohort exposed to, infected with or recovered from COVID-19 (not recorded which).

The genes are TRBV30 and TRBJ2-2; maybe TRBD1 (5 bases). CDR3 length: 19 residues. Germline lookup yields CDR1 GTSNPN and CDR2 SVGIG (reference sequence). V lost 1 base to trimming and J lost 5 bases, with 26 bases between them. The CDR3 is CAWSDVEKGREYGTGELFF. CDR3 in DNA: TGTGCCTGGAGTGATGTAGAAAAGGGCAGGGAATATGGTACCGGGGAGCTGTTTTTT. Combining the CDR3 with reference TRBV30 and TRBJ2-2 gives the whole variable domain SQTIHQWPATLVQPVGSPLSLECTVEGTSNPNLYWYRQAAGRGLQLLFYSVGIGQISSEVPQNLSASRPQDRQFILSSKKLLLSDSGFYLCAWSDVEKGREYGTGELFFGEGSRLTVL.

The CDR3 protein is CANVGGGQGRNTIYF. CDR3 nucleotide sequence: TGTGCCAACGTGGGGGGAGGACAGGGAAGAAACACCATATATTTT. The chain recombines TRBV7-6 with TRBJ1-3; 8 bases are shared with TRBD1. There are 15 residues in the CDR3. Germline V gives CDR1 SGHVS, CDR2 FNYEAQ. V lost 10 bases to trimming and J lost 5 bases; unmatched junction nucleotides: 13.